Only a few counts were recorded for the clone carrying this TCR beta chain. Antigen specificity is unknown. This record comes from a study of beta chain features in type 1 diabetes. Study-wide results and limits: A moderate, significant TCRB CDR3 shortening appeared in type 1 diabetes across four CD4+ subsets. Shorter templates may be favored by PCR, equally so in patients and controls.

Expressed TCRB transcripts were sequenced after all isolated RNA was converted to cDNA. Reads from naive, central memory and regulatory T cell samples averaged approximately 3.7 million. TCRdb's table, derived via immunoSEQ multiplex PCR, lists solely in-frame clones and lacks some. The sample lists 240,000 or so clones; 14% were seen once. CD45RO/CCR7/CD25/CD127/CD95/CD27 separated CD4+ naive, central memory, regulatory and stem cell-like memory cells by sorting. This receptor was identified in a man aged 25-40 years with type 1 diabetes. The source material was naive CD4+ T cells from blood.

This CDR3 reads CASSLEGQGSNEQFF. As DNA, the CDR3 is TGCGCCAGCAGCTTGGAGGGACAGGGGAGCAATGAGCAGTTCTTC. The chain recombines TRBV5-1 with TRBJ2-1, with 10 bases matching TRBD1. This CDR3 is built from 15 residues. With V trimmed by 0 bases and J by 6 bases, 3 bases remained unmatched. CDR1 is SGHRS and CDR2 is YFSETQ in the germline V gene.